This T cell receptor (beta chain) was obtained from a study of T cells after yellow fever vaccination. Points from the study as a whole: Reappearing after the booster were most of the clones from primary vaccination (almost 97% CD4, approximately 85% CD8). FACS-sorted repertoires could harbor abundant contaminating bulk-population clonotypes. CD4 and CD8 compartments shared a small share of clonotypes.

In this sample, this clonotype turned up many times. The antigen is unknown. Germline V gene lookup returns CDR1 MNHEY and CDR2 SVGAGI. The CDR3 is 14 amino acids. The ends lost 5 bases at V and 7 bases at J; junction bases unmatched: 10. Template switching with 5'RACE generated the TCR cDNA and added a universal primer site and UMIs. TCRdb called the 5' RACE reads again in MiXCR, with one record for every CDR3 protein. The sample includes approximately 250,000 distinct CDR3 sequences, approximately 5.2% seen only once; the top ten take under 3.5%. This chain links TRBV6-5 with TRBJ1-2; 7 bases are shared with TRBD1. This TCR was sampled from a man between 18 and 35 years old who received the YFV17D yellow fever vaccine. The material sequenced was CD4+ T cells sorted from PBMCs, taken on the day of the yellow fever booster vaccination. DNA for the CDR3: TGTGCCAGCAGTGGACCTCCGGGACAGTCTGGCTACACCTTC. It specifies CASSGPPGQSGYTF.